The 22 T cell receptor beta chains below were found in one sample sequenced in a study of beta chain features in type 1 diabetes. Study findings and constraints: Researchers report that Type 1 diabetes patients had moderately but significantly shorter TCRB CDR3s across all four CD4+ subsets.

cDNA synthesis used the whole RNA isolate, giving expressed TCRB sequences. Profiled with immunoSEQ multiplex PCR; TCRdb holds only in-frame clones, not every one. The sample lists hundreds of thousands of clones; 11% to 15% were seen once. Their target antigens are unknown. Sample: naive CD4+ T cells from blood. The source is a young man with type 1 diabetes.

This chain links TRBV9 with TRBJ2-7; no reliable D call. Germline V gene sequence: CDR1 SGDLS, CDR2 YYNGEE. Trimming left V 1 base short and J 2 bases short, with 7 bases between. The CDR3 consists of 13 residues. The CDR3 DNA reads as TGTGCCAGCAGCGTACGGCCAACCTACGAGCAGTACTTC. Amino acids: CASSVRPTYEQYF.

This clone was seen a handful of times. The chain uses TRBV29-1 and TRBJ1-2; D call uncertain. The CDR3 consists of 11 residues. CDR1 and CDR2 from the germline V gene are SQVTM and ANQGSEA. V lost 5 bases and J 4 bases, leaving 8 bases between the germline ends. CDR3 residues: CSVPRPYGYTF. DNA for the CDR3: TGCAGCGTTCCCAGACCCTATGGCTACACCTTC.

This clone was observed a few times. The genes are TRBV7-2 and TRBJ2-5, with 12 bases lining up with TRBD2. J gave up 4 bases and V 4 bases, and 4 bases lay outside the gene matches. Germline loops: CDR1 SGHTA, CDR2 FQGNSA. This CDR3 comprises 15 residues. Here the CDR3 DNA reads TGTGCCAGCAGCTCAGGACTAGCGGGAACAGAGACCCAGTACTTC. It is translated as CASSSGLAGTETQYF. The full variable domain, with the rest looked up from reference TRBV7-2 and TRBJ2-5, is GAGVSQSPSNKVTEKGKDVELRCDPISGHTALYWYRQSLGQGLEFLIYFQGNSAPDKSGLPSDRFSAERTGGSVSTLTIQRTQQEDSAVYLCASSSGLAGTETQYFGPGTRLLVL.

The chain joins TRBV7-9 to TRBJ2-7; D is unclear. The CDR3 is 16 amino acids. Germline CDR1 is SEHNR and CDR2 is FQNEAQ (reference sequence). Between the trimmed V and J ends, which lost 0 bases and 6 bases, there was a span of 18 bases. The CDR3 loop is CASSLAKGSGSGEQYF. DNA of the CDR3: TGTGCCAGCAGCTTAGCGAAAGGCTCCGGTTCTGGCGAGCAGTACTTC.

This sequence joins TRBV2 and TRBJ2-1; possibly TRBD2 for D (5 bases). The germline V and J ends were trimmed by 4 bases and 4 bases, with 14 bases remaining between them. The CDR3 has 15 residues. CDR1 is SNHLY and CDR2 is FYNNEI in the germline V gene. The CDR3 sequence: CASSVEGRGYNEQFF. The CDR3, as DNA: TGTGCCAGCAGTGTGGAAGGGAGAGGGTACAATGAGCAGTTCTTC.

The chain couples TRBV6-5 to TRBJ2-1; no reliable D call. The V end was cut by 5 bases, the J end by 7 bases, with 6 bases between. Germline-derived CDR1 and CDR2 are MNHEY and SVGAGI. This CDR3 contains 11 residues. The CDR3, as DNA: TGTGCCAGCAGTCTCTTTAATGAGCAGTTCTTC. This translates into CASSLFNEQFF.

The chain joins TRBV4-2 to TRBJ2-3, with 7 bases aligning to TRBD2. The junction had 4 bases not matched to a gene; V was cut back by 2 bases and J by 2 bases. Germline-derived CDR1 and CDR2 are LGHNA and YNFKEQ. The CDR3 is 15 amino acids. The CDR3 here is CASSQRLADTDTQYF. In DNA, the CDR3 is TGTGCCAGCAGCCAACGACTAGCCGACACAGATACGCAGTATTTT.

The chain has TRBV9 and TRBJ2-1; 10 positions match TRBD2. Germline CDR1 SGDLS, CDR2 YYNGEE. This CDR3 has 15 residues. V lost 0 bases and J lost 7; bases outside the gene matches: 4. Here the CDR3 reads CASSVVAGGLNEQFF. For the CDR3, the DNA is TGTGCCAGCAGCGTAGTAGCGGGGGGCCTAAATGAGCAGTTCTTC. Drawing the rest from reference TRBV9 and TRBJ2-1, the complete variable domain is DSGVTQTPKHLITATGQRVTLRCSPRSGDLSVYWYQQSLDQGLQFLIQYYNGEERAKGNILERFSAQQFPDLHSELNLSSLELGDSALYFCASSVVAGGLNEQFFGPGTRLTVL.

CDR3 region: CASTFDRDTEAFF. CDR3 nucleotides: TGTGCCAGCACCTTTGACAGGGACACTGAAGCTTTCTTT. The gene calls are TRBV5-6 and TRBJ1-1; TRBD1 agrees at 7 bases. The CDR3 spans 13 residues. J lost 3 bases, V lost 6 bases, and 5 bases had no gene match. Germline V gives CDR1 SGHDT, CDR2 YYEEEE.

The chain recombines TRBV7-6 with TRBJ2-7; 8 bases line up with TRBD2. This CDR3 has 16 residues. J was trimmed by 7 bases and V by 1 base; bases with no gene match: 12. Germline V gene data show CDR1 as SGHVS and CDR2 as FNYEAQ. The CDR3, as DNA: TGTGCCAGCAGCTTAGTGGCTAGCGGGTCCGGTAGGGAGCAGTACTTC. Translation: CASSLVASGSGREQYF. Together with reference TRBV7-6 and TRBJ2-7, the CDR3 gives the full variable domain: GAGVSQSPRYKVTKRGQDVALRCDPISGHVSLYWYRQALGQGPEFLTYFNYEAQQDKSGLPNDRFSAERPEGSISTLTIQRTEQRDSAMYRCASSLVASGSGREQYFGPGTRLTVT.

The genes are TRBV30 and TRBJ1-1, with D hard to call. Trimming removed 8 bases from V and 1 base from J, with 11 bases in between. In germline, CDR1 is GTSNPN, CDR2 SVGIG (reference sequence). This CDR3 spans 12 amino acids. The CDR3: CARQPWNTEAFF. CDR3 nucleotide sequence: TGTGCCCGGCAGCCATGGAACACTGAAGCTTTCTTT.

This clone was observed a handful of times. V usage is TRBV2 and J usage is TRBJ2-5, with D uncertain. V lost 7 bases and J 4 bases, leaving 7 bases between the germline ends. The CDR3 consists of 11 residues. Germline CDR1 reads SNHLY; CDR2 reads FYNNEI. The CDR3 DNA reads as TGTGCCAGCACTCCTGGAGAGACCCAGTACTTC. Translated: CASTPGETQYF. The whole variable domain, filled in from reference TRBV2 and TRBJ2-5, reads EPEVTQTPSHQVTQMGQEVILRCVPISNHLYFYWYRQILGQKVEFLVSFYNNEISEKSEIFDDQFSVERPDGSNFTLKIRSTKLEDSAMYFCASTPGETQYFGPGTRLLVL.

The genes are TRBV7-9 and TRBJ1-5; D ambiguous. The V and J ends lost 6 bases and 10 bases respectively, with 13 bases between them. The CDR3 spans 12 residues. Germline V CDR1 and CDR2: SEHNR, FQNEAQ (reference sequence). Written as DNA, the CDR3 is TGTGCCAGCAGTGGCGCAGACGACCCCCAGCATTTT. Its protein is CASSGADDPQHF.

CDR3 coding DNA: TGTGCCAGCACCCTTTCAGGGTCTGCCGAGCAGTTCTTC. This gives the protein CASTLSGSAEQFF. The chain joins TRBV11-2 to TRBJ2-1; D is perhaps TRBD1 (5 bases). This CDR3 has 13 amino acids. With 7 bases removed from V and 10 bases from J, the gap between germline ends came to 17 bases. Germline CDR1 and CDR2: SGHAT and FQNNGV.

The CDR3 coding sequence is TGTGCCTGGAGTGCTGGAGGGGGCCGGGAACAGCCCCAGCATTTT. It is translated as CAWSAGGGREQPQHF. The genes are TRBV30 and TRBJ1-5, with TRBD1 matching 7 bases. Germline trimming cut 1 base from V and 7 bases from J; bases unmatched to any gene: 10. Germline CDR1 is GTSNPN and CDR2 is SVGIG (reference sequence). The CDR3 extends over 15 amino acids.

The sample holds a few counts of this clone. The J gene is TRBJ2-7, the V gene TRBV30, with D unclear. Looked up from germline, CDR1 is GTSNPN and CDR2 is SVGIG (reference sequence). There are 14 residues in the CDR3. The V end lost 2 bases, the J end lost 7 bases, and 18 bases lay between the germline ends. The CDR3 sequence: CAWSRQPARPEQYF. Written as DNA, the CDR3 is TGTGCCTGGAGTCGACAACCAGCCCGGCCGGAGCAGTACTTC.

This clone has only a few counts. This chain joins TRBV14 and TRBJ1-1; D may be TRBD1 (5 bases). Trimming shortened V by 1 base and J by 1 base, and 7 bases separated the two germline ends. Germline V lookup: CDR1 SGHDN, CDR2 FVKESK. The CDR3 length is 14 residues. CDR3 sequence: CASSQVGGNTEAFF. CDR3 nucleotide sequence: TGTGCCAGCAGCCAAGTTGGGGGGAACACTGAAGCTTTCTTT.

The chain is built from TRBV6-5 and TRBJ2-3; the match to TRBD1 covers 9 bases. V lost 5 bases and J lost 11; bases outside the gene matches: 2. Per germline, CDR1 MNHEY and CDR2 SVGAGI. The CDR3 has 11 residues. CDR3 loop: CASSRDRVQYF. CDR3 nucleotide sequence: TGTGCCAGCAGTAGGGACAGGGTGCAGTATTTT.

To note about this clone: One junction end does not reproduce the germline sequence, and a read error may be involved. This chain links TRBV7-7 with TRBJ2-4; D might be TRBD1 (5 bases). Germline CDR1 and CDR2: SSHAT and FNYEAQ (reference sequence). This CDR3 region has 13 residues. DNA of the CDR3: TGTGCTAGCAGCCAAGACAGCCATGGGATTCAGTACTTC. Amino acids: CASSQDSHGIQYF.

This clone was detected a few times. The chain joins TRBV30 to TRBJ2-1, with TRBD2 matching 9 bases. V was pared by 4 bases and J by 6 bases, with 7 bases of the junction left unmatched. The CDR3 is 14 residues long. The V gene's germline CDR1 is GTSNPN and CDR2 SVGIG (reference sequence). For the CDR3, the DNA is TGTGCCTGGACTCTAGCGGGGCTTCTCAATGAGCAGTTCTTC. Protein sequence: CAWTLAGLLNEQFF.

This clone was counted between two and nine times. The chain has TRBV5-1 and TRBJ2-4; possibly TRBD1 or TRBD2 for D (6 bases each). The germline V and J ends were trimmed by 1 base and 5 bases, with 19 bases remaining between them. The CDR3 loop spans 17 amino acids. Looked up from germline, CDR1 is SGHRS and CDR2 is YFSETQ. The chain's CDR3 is CASSLWLGGAGENIQYF. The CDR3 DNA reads TGCGCCAGCAGCTTGTGGTTGGGGGGCGCTGGTGAAAACATTCAGTACTTC.

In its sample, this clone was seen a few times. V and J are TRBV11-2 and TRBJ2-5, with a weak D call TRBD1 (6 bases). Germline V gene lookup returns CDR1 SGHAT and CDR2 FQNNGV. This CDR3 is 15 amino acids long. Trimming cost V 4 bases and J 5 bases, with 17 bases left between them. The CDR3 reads CASSSSTGPGETQYF. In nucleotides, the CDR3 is TGTGCCAGCAGCTCCTCGACAGGCCCTGGGGAGACCCAGTACTTC.